Reported below is one T cell receptor (beta chain). The germline V gene encodes CDR1 SGDLS and CDR2 YYNGEE. This CDR3 spans 14 amino acids. V gave up 3 bases and J gave up 0 bases; unmatched junction bases: 3. Data came from immunoSEQ multiplex PCR; TCRdb stores just in-frame clones and leaves some out. In the table there are about 320,000 clones, 75% to 90% of which are singletons. The sample is drawn from a study of blood T cell repertoires in COVID-19. The J gene is TRBJ2-7, the V gene TRBV9; 7 nucleotides match TRBD1. The sequence derives from a woman aged 25 to 39 who had been exposed to COVID-19. The sample taken for sequencing was PBMCs or T cells enriched from blood (not recorded which). In DNA form, the CDR3 reads TGTGCCAGCAGCGCCGCAGGGGGCTCCTACGAGCAGTACTTC. It specifies CASSAAGGSYEQYF.